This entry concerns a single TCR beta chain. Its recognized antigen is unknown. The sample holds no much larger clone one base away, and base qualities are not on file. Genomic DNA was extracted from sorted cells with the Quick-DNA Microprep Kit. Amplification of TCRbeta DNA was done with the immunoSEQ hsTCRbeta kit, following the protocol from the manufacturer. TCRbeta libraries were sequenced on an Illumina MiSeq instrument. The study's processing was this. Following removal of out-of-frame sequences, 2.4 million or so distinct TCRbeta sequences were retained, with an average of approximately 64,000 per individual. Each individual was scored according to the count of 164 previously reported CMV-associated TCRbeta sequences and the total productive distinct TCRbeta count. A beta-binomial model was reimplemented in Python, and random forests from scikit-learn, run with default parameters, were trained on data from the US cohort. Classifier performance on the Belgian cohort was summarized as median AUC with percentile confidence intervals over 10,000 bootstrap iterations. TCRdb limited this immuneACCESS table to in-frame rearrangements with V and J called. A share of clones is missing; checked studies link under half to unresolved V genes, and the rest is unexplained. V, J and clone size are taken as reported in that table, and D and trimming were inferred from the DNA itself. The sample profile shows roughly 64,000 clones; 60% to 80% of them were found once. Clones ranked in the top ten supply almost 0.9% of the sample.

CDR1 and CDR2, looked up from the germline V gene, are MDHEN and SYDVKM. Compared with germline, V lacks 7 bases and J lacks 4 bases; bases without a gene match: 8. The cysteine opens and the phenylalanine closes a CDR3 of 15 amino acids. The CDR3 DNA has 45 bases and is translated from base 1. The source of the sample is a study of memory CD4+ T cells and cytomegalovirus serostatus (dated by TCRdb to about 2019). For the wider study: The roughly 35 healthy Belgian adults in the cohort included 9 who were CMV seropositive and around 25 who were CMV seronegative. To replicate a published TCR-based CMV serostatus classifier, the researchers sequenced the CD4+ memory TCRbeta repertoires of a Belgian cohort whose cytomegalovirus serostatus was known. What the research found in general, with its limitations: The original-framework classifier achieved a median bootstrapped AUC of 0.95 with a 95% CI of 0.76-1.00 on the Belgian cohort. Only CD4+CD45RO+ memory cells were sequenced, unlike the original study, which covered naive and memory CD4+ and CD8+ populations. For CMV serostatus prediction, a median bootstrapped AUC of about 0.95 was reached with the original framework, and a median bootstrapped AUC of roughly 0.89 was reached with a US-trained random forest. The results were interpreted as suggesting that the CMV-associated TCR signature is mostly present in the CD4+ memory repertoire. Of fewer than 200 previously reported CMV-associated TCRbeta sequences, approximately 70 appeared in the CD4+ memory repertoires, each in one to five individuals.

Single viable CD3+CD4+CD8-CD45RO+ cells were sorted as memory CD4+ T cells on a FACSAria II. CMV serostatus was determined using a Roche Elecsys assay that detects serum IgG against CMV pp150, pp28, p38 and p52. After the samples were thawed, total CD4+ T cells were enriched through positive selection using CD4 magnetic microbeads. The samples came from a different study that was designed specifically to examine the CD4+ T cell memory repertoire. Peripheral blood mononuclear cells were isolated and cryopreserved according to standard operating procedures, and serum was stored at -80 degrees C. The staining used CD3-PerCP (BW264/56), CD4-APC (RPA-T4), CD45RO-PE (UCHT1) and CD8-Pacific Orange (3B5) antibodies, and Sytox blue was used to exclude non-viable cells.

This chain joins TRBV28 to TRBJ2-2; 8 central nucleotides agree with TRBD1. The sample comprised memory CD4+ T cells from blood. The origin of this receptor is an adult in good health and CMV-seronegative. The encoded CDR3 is CASKGTGGFTGELFF. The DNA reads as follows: TGTGCCAGCAAGGGAACAGGGGGATTCACCGGGGAGCTGTTTTTT. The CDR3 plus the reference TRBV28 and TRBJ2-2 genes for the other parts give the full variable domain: DVKVTQSSRYLVKRTGEKVFLECVQDMDHENMFWYRQDPGLGLRLIYFSYDVKMKEKGDIPEGYSVSREKKERFSLILESASTNQTSMYLCASKGTGGFTGELFFGEGSRLTVL.